This T cell receptor (beta chain) was profiled in a study of cytomegalovirus exposure and HLA in healthy donors. In the study overall: Of a few hundred genotyped donors, roughly 81% grouped in the Caucasian-associated ancestry cluster.

The CDR3 is made up of 13 amino acids. Per the germline V gene, CDR1 is LNHDA and CDR2 is SQIVND (reference sequence). Trimming cost V 5 bases and J 2 bases, with 9 bases left between them. The PCR made use of 60 Vbeta and 13 Jbeta primers. TCRdb keeps only in-frame clones here, not all; method: immunoSEQ multiplex PCR. The sample has about 130,000 clones, approximately 78% seen once. This TCR came from a young woman in good health and CMV-seronegative. The sample was PBMCs. The chain joins TRBV19 to TRBJ2-5, with D possibly TRBD1 on 6 matching bases. CDR3 in amino acids: CASSPGQQETQYF. The CDR3 DNA follows: TGTGCCAGTAGTCCCGGACAGCAAGAGACCCAGTACTTC.